These 6 T cell receptor beta chains originate from one sample sequenced in a study of cytomegalovirus exposure and HLA in healthy donors. PCR was performed using 60 Vbeta and 13 Jbeta primers. Sequencing used immunoSEQ multiplex PCR; TCRdb keeps in-frame clones, though not all of them. The sample consists of tens of thousands of clones, 70% to 80% of them appearing once. The sequencing sample was made of PBMCs. These receptors were collected from a man aged 25-45 years in good health and CMV-seronegative.

The rearrangement uses TRBV7-2 and TRBJ2-1; 7 bases match TRBD1. The germline V gene has CDR1 SGHTA and CDR2 FQGNSA. The CDR3 covers 14 residues. Trimming cost V 5 bases and J 3 bases; bases outside gene matches: 4. The CDR3 here is CASSPGQDYNEQFF. DNA of the CDR3: TGTGCCAGCAGCCCAGGACAGGACTACAATGAGCAGTTCTTC.

This chain links TRBV11-2 with TRBJ2-5; 8 nucleotides align to TRBD1. The CDR3 consists of 14 residues. The germline V gene encodes CDR1 SGHAT and CDR2 FQNNGV. V shed 6 bases and J 5 bases; nucleotides not matched to a gene: 8. The chain's CDR3 is CASRAGGGEETQYF. CDR3 nucleotides: TGTGCCAGCAGGGCAGGGGGCGGGGAGGAGACCCAGTACTTC. Based on the CDR3 plus reference TRBV11-2 and TRBJ2-5, the full variable domain is EAGVAQSPRYKIIEKRQSVAFWCNPISGHATLYWYQQILGQGPKLLIQFQNNGVVDDSQLPKDRFSAERLKGVDSTLKIQPAKLEDSAVYLCASRAGGGEETQYFGPGTRLLVL.

Comments on this clone: The junction does not match germline at one end; this may be a read error. The chain employs TRBV7-9 and TRBJ2-7; D is ambiguous. The CDR3 sequence is 12 residues long. CDR1 is SEHNR, CDR2 FQNEAQ, per germline (reference sequence). The CDR3 nucleotides are TGTTCCAGCAGCTTAGGGCTTGGCGAGCAGTACTTC. Translation gives CSSSLGLGEQYF. The full variable domain, with the rest looked up from reference TRBV7-9 and TRBJ2-7, is DTGVSQNPRHKITKRGQNVTFRCDPISEHNRLYWYRQTLGQGPEFLTYFQNEAQLEKSRLLSDRFSAERPKGSFSTLEIQRTEQGDSAMYLCSSSLGLGEQYFGPGTRLTVT.

This sequence joins TRBV6-1 and TRBJ2-7; no clear D gene. The V gene lost 6 bases and the J gene lost 0 bases, with 12 bases spanning the gap. The germline V gene has CDR1 MNHNS and CDR2 SASEGT. CDR3 length: 14 amino acids. This CDR3 reads CASSESGSSYEQYF. The CDR3 bases are TGTGCCAGCAGCGAAAGTGGTAGCTCCTACGAGCAGTACTTC.

This clone was observed once. The J gene is TRBJ2-3, the V gene TRBV18; 8 bases are shared with TRBD1. CDR3 length equals 19 residues. Trimming at V came to 3 bases and at J to 4 bases, leaving 18 bases not matched to a gene. Looked up from germline, CDR1 is KGHSH and CDR2 is LQKENI. The CDR3 sequence: CASSPPWAGGEVGADTQYF. CDR3 bases: TGTGCCAGCTCACCCCCCTGGGCAGGGGGCGAGGTCGGGGCAGATACGCAGTATTTT.

The rearrangement links TRBV7-9 to TRBJ1-3, with a tentative D call TRBD1 (5 bases). The CDR3 contains 15 residues. V was cut by 5 bases and J by 4 bases, with 15 bases left in between. Germline lookup yields CDR1 SEHNR and CDR2 FQNEAQ (reference sequence). CDR3 sequence reads: CASSPDRGSGNTIYF. The CDR3 DNA reads TGTGCCAGCAGCCCAGACCGGGGGTCCGGAAACACCATATATTTT.